This T cell receptor beta chain is drawn from a study of blood T cell repertoires in COVID-19. Study background: The analysed material was cDNA or gDNA that came from T cells, B-cell-depleted T cells, or PBMCs.

This clone was picked up a small number of times. Sequence at one end of the junction differs from germline and may be a read error. In the original processing: Nucleated cell number was recorded as an estimate derived from reference gene primer amplification. The table came from immunoSEQ multiplex PCR; TCRdb's copy has only in-frame clones and leaves some out. V and J calls and clone size are as listed in that table; D and trimming were resolved from the DNA. Of about 130,000 clones in the sample, around 87% were seen once. The CDR3 covers 13 residues. Germline lookup yields CDR1 LNHDA and CDR2 SQIVND (reference sequence).

Sample: peripheral blood. The chain has TRBV19 and TRBJ1-2; tentative D call: TRBD1 (6 bases). This receptor was identified in a woman aged 55-69 years with acute or convalescent COVID-19. CDR3 bases: TGTGCCAGTAGTGTCTCACAGGGAACTGGCTACGCCTTC. Residues: CASSVSQGTGYAF.